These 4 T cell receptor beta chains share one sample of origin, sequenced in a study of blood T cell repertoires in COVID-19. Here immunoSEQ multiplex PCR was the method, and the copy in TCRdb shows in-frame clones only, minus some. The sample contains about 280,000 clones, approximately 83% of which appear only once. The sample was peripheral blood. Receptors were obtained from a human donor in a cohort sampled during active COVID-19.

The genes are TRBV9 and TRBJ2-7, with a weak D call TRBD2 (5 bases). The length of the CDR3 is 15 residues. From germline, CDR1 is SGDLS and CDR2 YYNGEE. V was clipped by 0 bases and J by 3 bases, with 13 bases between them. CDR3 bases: TGTGCCAGCAGCGTAGGTGCAGGCCGGGGCTACGAGCAGTACTTC. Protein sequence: CASSVGAGRGYEQYF. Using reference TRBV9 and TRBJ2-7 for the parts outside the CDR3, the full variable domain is DSGVTQTPKHLITATGQRVTLRCSPRSGDLSVYWYQQSLDQGLQFLIQYYNGEERAKGNILERFSAQQFPDLHSELNLSSLELGDSALYFCASSVGAGRGYEQYFGPGTRLTVT.

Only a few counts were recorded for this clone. CDR3 amino acids: CASSPGTGKHSEQYF. The CDR3 DNA is TGTGCCAGCAGCCCCGGGACAGGGAAGCACAGCGAGCAGTACTTC. The chain carries TRBV14 and TRBJ2-7; 9 nucleotides align to TRBD1. J gave up 6 bases and V 4 bases, and 10 bases lay outside the gene matches. The CDR3 runs to 15 residues. CDR1 is SGHDN, CDR2 FVKESK, per germline.

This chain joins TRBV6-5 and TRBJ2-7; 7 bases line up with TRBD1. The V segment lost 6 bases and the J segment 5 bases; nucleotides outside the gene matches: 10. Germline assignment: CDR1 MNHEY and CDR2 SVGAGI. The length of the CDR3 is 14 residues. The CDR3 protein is CASRVHRGRNEQYF. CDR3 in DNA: TGTGCCAGCAGGGTACACAGGGGTCGCAACGAGCAGTACTTC.

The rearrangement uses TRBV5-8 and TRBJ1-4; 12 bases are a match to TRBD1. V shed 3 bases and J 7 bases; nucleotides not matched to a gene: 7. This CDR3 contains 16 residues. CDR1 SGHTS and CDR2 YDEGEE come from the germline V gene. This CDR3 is CASSSGQGARVEKLFF. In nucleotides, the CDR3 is TGTGCCAGCAGCTCGGGACAGGGGGCGCGGGTTGAAAAACTGTTTTTT.